The 27 T cell receptor beta chains below all came from one sample that was sequenced in a study of blood T cell repertoires in COVID-19. Here immunoSEQ multiplex PCR was the method, and the copy in TCRdb shows in-frame clones only, minus some. This table holds over 150,000 clones, around 78% found once. Sequencing used peripheral blood. All receptors come from a man aged 80 or over with acute or convalescent COVID-19.

The V and J genes are TRBV15 and TRBJ1-5, with 9 positions matching TRBD1. Germline CDR1 is LNHNV and CDR2 is YYDKDF (reference sequence). The length of the CDR3 is 13 residues. V shed 8 bases, J shed 6 bases, and the junction held 5 bases outside the gene matches. In nucleotides, the CDR3 is TGTGCCACCGCGGGGACAGGGCTTCAGCCCCAGCATTTT. Translation gives CATAGTGLQPQHF.

This clone was observed a single time. V gene TRBV5-1 combines with J gene TRBJ2-1; 7 positions match TRBD1. The V gene's germline CDR1 is SGHRS and CDR2 YFSETQ. Trimming cost V 4 bases and J 2 bases; bases outside gene matches: 12. The CDR3 is made up of 17 amino acids. The CDR3 here is CASSPWGTAKTYNEQFF. The CDR3, as DNA: TGCGCCAGCAGCCCGTGGGGGACAGCTAAGACCTACAATGAGCAGTTCTTC.

The rearrangement links TRBV2 to TRBJ2-5, with 8 nucleotides matching TRBD1. Germline lookup yields CDR1 SNHLY and CDR2 FYNNEI. Germline trimming cut 3 bases from V and 3 bases from J; bases unmatched to any gene: 3. The CDR3 consists of 14 residues. The CDR3 protein is CASSDPDREETQYF. As DNA, the CDR3 is TGTGCCAGCAGTGATCCGGACAGGGAAGAGACCCAGTACTTC.

This sequence joins TRBV19 and TRBJ1-1; 9 nucleotides agree with TRBD1. The V and J ends lost 7 bases and 8 bases, in that order; junction bases with no gene match: 5. This CDR3 has 12 residues. Germline lookup yields CDR1 LNHDA and CDR2 SQIVND (reference sequence). The DNA for the CDR3 is TGTGCCAGTACCCCCGGGACAGGGGAAGCTTTCTTT. Residues: CASTPGTGEAFF.

The CDR3 loop is CASSLATGGADTQYF. The CDR3 DNA follows: TGTGCCAGCAGCTTAGCTACCGGCGGAGCGGATACGCAGTATTTT. The chain joins TRBV7-9 to TRBJ2-3; no reliable D call. The germline gives CDR1 SEHNR, CDR2 FQNEAQ (reference sequence). This CDR3 contains 15 residues. Trimming removed 0 bases at V and 6 bases at J, with 13 bases between.

The chain carries TRBV19 and TRBJ1-4, with TRBD1 as a possible D gene (6 bases). CDR1 and CDR2 (germline): LNHDA, SQIVND (reference sequence). Trimming pared 6 bases from V and 5 bases from J, leaving 13 bases between. The CDR3 is 14 amino acids. The CDR3: CASSRTVQNEKLFF. Written as DNA, the CDR3 is TGTGCCAGTAGCCGGACAGTTCAAAATGAAAAACTGTTTTTT.

The chain couples TRBV7-2 to TRBJ2-7; 12 nucleotides agree with TRBD1. The germline gives CDR1 SGHTA, CDR2 FQGNSA. J gave up 2 bases and V 4 bases, and 3 bases lay outside the gene matches. CDR3 size: 15 residues. The CDR3 protein is CASSSGQGAPYEQYF. The CDR3 DNA is TGTGCCAGCAGCTCGGGACAGGGGGCCCCCTACGAGCAGTACTTC.

This chain connects TRBV4-2 to TRBJ1-2; 9 bases are shared with TRBD1. CDR1 is LGHNA and CDR2 is YNFKEQ in the germline V gene. The CDR3 totals 14 residues. V gave up 5 bases and J gave up 4 bases; unmatched junction bases: 5. This CDR3 reads CASSAGTGPYGYTF. CDR3 nucleotide sequence: TGTGCCAGCAGCGCAGGGACAGGGCCCTATGGCTACACCTTC.

The chain couples TRBV18 to TRBJ2-1; TRBD1 matches 9 bases. CDR3 size: 15 residues. J lost 4 bases, V lost 0 bases, and 1 base had no gene match. Germline V gene sequence: CDR1 KGHSH, CDR2 LQKENI. The CDR3 spells CASSPPGQGYNEQFF. The CDR3 nucleotides are TGTGCCAGCTCACCACCGGGACAGGGTTACAATGAGCAGTTCTTC.

The chain carries TRBV6-4 and TRBJ1-5; D remains unclear. Germline V lookup: CDR1 MRHNA, CDR2 SNTAGT. Trimming stripped 6 bases from V and 1 base from J, with 13 bases between. This CDR3 region has 15 residues. CDR3: CASRSHSTSNQPQHF. The CDR3 DNA is TGTGCCAGCAGATCCCACAGTACCAGCAATCAGCCCCAGCATTTT.

The V call is TRBV28, the J call TRBJ1-2; D unclear. Per the germline V gene, CDR1 is MDHEN and CDR2 is SYDVKM. The CDR3 runs to 13 residues. V was clipped by 2 bases and J by 4 bases, with 8 bases between them. CDR3: CASSLEAVYGYTF. The DNA for the CDR3 is TGTGCCAGCAGTTTAGAGGCAGTCTATGGCTACACCTTC.

V and J are TRBV19 and TRBJ2-3; 7 bases map to TRBD1. CDR3 size: 17 residues. The germline V gene has CDR1 LNHDA and CDR2 SQIVND (reference sequence). The V gene end was trimmed by 3 bases and the J gene end by 2 bases; junction bases not matched to a gene: 11. CDR3 in amino acids: CASSIPFDRADTDTQYF. The CDR3, as DNA: TGTGCCAGTAGTATTCCTTTCGACAGGGCGGACACAGATACGCAGTATTTT.

The rearrangement links TRBV20-1 to TRBJ2-2, with TRBD2 as a possible D gene (7 bases). The CDR3 is 13 residues long. V was cut by 3 bases and J by 6 bases, with 11 bases left in between. Looked up from germline, CDR1 is DFQATT and CDR2 is SNEGSKA (reference sequence). The CDR3 nucleotides read TGCAGTGCTAGTGGAGGGGGGGCCGGGGAGCTGTTTTTT. Encoded protein: CSASGGGAGELFF.

The chain is built from TRBV4-1 and TRBJ2-7; D not certain. There are 12 residues in the CDR3. The V gene lost 5 bases and the J gene lost 2 bases, with 7 bases spanning the gap. Germline V gene sequence: CDR1 MGHRA, CDR2 YSYEKL. CDR3 bases: TGCGCCAGCAGCTCGACACCCTACGAGCAGTACTTC. This encodes CASSSTPYEQYF.

This chain joins TRBV18 and TRBJ1-1; a weak D match, TRBD1 (6 bases). V was pared by 3 bases and J by 1 base, with 9 bases between. Germline values: CDR1 KGHSH, CDR2 LQKENI. The CDR3 spans 14 residues. The CDR3 spells CASSPGASNTEAFF. CDR3 sequence (DNA): TGTGCCAGCTCACCGGGGGCGTCGAACACTGAAGCTTTCTTT.

The chain combines TRBV5-4 with TRBJ2-5; possible D gene TRBD2, 5 bases. The CDR3 has 12 residues. Looked up from germline, CDR1 is SGHNT and CDR2 is YYREEE (reference sequence). V lost 0 bases and J 6 bases, leaving 6 bases between the germline ends. The DNA of the CDR3 is TGTGCCAGCAGCTTGGCCGGGAAGACCCAGTACTTC. Protein: CASSLAGKTQYF.

The V gene is TRBV3-1 (or the pseudogene TRBV3-2), the J gene TRBJ1-2, with 8 nucleotides matching TRBD1. This CDR3 contains 17 residues. Trimming removed 1 base from V and 5 bases from J; junction bases left unmatched: 12. Per germline, CDR1 LGHDT and CDR2 YNNKEL (reference sequence). The CDR3 here is CASSQGQVGTGKYGYTF. The CDR3 nucleotides read TGTGCCAGCAGCCAAGGCCAAGTAGGGACAGGAAAATATGGCTACACCTTC.

The J gene is TRBJ2-3, the V gene TRBV5-1; 8 bases are a match to TRBD1. Per germline, CDR1 SGHRS and CDR2 YFSETQ. The CDR3 contains 16 residues. V was clipped by 4 bases and J by 2 bases; unmatched bases: 9. The CDR3 sequence is CASSRPPGGLTDTQYF. Here the CDR3 DNA reads TGCGCCAGCAGCCGACCTCCAGGGGGCCTCACAGATACGCAGTATTTT.

The chain recombines TRBV19 with TRBJ1-5; D call uncertain. Germline lookup yields CDR1 LNHDA and CDR2 SQIVND (reference sequence). This CDR3 region has 15 residues. Trimming removed 4 bases at V and 0 bases at J, with 10 bases between. DNA of the CDR3: TGTGCCAGTAGTAAAGGCGACAATAGCAATCAGCCCCAGCATTTT. It specifies CASSKGDNSNQPQHF.

V usage is TRBV7-9 and J usage is TRBJ1-1, with D uncertain. V gave up 1 base and J gave up 4 bases, with 7 bases separating them. The CDR3 consists of 13 residues. Germline lookup yields CDR1 SEHNR and CDR2 FQNEAQ (reference sequence). CDR3 nucleotides: TGTGCCAGCAGCTTAGAAACCGGCACTGAAGCTTTCTTT. Translated, it gives CASSLETGTEAFF.

This clone was found once. The chain has TRBV24-1 and TRBJ1-2; TRBD1 is a possible D gene (6 bases). CDR3 length: 14 residues. CDR1 is KGHDR and CDR2 is SFDVKD in the germline V gene. Trimming cost V 3 bases and J 0 bases, with 7 bases left between them. DNA for the CDR3: TGTGCCACCAGTGATACAGGGTCTAACTATGGCTACACCTTC. This encodes CATSDTGSNYGYTF.

Of note for this clone: One end of the junction is discordant with germline, which a read error may explain. This chain links TRBV3-1 (or the pseudogene TRBV3-2) with TRBJ2-6; the match to TRBD1 covers 9 bases. Looked up from germline, CDR1 is LGHDT and CDR2 is YNNKEL (reference sequence). CDR3 length: 15 amino acids. The CDR3: CASRPGGQGSAPLLF. CDR3 bases: TGTGCCAGCAGACCTGGGGGACAGGGCTCAGCCCCCTTACTTTTC.

The chain has TRBV5-1 and TRBJ2-3, with TRBD2 matching over 7 bases. There are 17 residues in the CDR3. With 5 bases clipped from V and 2 bases from J, the junction kept 14 bases outside the gene matches. Germline values: CDR1 SGHRS, CDR2 YFSETQ. The CDR3 protein is CASSFTSGTTYTDTQYF. CDR3 DNA sequence: TGCGCCAGCAGTTTTACTTCCGGGACTACCTACACAGATACGCAGTATTTT.

The chain recombines TRBV3-1 (or the pseudogene TRBV3-2) with TRBJ1-1; 9 bases fit TRBD1. V lost 4 bases and J lost 1; bases outside the gene matches: 1. The germline V gene has CDR1 LGHDT and CDR2 YNNKEL (reference sequence). This CDR3 is built from 14 residues. The CDR3 reads CASSPDRGNTEAFF. The DNA of the CDR3 is TGTGCCAGCAGCCCGGACAGGGGGAACACTGAAGCTTTCTTT.

This clone has just one count. CDR3 in amino acids: CASSVVLGNEQFF. For the CDR3, the DNA is TGTGCCAGCAGCGTAGTCCTCGGGAATGAGCAGTTCTTC. This sequence joins TRBV9 and TRBJ2-1; D call uncertain. Per germline, CDR1 SGDLS and CDR2 YYNGEE. Trimming left V 0 bases short and J 7 bases short, with 8 bases between. The CDR3 spans 13 residues.

The chain is built from TRBV10-1 and TRBJ2-2; the match to TRBD1 covers 12 bases. J lost 7 bases, V lost 6 bases, and 6 bases had no gene match. CDR1 is WNHNN, CDR2 SYGVQD, per germline (reference sequence). The CDR3 extends over 15 amino acids. The CDR3 DNA reads as TGCGCCAGCAGCGGGGGACAGGGGGCAGGCGGGGAGCTGTTTTTT. This gives the protein CASSGGQGAGGELFF.

This chain links TRBV5-4 with TRBJ2-1, with TRBD2 as a possible D gene (5 bases). Germline CDR1 is SGHNT and CDR2 is YYREEE (reference sequence). The CDR3 contains 13 residues. V was trimmed by 2 bases and J by 4 bases, leaving 7 bases between them. DNA for the CDR3: TGTGCCAGCAGCTTAAGCGGTTACAATGAGCAGTTCTTC. Residues: CASSLSGYNEQFF.